This passage covers 7 T cell receptor beta chains from one sample sequenced in a study of CD8 T cells in ankylosing spondylitis. General study findings and limits: Among TCR beta sequences, a motif of several highly homologous variants appeared characteristic of ankylosing spondylitis blood.

No antigens are known for them. TCRdb used MiXCR to reprocess the 5' RACE reads, holding one entry per CDR3 protein. The repertoire holds some 450,000 distinct CDR3 sequences, with 17% as singletons. Sample: blood, either unsorted or a sorted T cell fraction (not recorded which). These receptors all stem from a male donor with ankylosing spondylitis.

This chain joins TRBV7-6 and TRBJ1-2; no clear D gene. Germline-derived CDR1 and CDR2 are SGHVS and FNYEAQ. The CDR3 length is 15 residues. The V and J ends lost 5 bases and 8 bases respectively, with 21 bases between them. Here the CDR3 reads CASSVDATLPGGYTF. CDR3 DNA: TGTGCCAGCAGCGTAGACGCGACCCTCCCGGGAGGCTACACCTTC. The complete variable domain, with remaining parts taken from reference TRBV7-6 and TRBJ1-2, reads GAGVSQSPRYKVTKRGQDVALRCDPISGHVSLYWYRQALGQGPEFLTYFNYEAQQDKSGLPNDRFSAERPEGSISTLTIQRTEQRDSAMYRCASSVDATLPGGYTFGSGTRLTVV.

The genes are TRBV6-1 and TRBJ2-7; D gene uncertain. Trimming cost V 8 bases and J 3 bases, with 20 bases left between them. Germline assignment: CDR1 MNHNS and CDR2 SASEGT. CDR3 length: 15 amino acids. In nucleotides, the CDR3 is TGTGCCAGCGCGAACTCATTGGCACAGCTCTACGAGCAGTACTTC. Its protein is CASANSLAQLYEQYF.

The chain has TRBV29-1 and TRBJ1-2, with 8 bases aligning to TRBD1. The CDR3 consists of 14 residues. The ends lost 7 bases at V and 7 bases at J; junction bases unmatched: 14. Germline CDR1 reads SQVTM; CDR2 reads ANQGSEA. CDR3 sequence reads: CSADEDRASSGYTF. CDR3 sequence (DNA): TGCAGCGCCGACGAGGACAGGGCTAGTAGTGGCTACACCTTC.

The chain couples TRBV5-1 to TRBJ1-4; D is unclear. The V end was cut by 1 base, the J end by 0 bases, with 7 bases between. In germline, CDR1 is SGHRS, CDR2 YFSETQ. This CDR3 is built from 15 residues. CDR3 protein: CASSLSPPTNEKLFF. The CDR3 bases are TGCGCCAGCAGCTTGAGCCCTCCAACTAATGAAAAACTGTTTTTT.

The rearrangement links TRBV20-1 to TRBJ2-3; D ambiguous. Germline V gene lookup returns CDR1 DFQATT and CDR2 SNEGSKA (reference sequence). The CDR3 totals 16 residues. Trimming removed 1 base from V and 1 base from J, with 15 bases in between. The CDR3 bases are TGCAGTGCTAGAGCGAGCAGCCCGGTGGGCACAGATACGCAGTATTTT. It yields the protein CSARASSPVGTDTQYF.

The chain recombines TRBV30 with TRBJ1-1, with no clear D. The ends were cut back, 4 bases at V and 7 bases at J, with 16 bases in the middle. Germline V CDR1 and CDR2: GTSNPN, SVGIG (reference sequence). The CDR3 length is 13 residues. CDR3 in DNA: TGTGCCTGGACAAGAGGGTCCGATGGTGAAGCTTTCTTT. Its translation is CAWTRGSDGEAFF.

Worth noting for this clonotype: A read error may produce the germline difference seen at one junction end. The V and J genes are TRBV3-1 and TRBJ1-3; no firm D call. The CDR3 is 17 residues long. Per germline, CDR1 LGHDT and CDR2 YNNKEL (reference sequence). DNA of the CDR3: TGTGCCGGCAGCCAAGATCTGGGGATGCGATCTGGAAACACCATATATTTT. Translated: CAGSQDLGMRSGNTIYF.